Listed here are 22 T cell receptor beta chains from one sample, sequenced in a study of cytomegalovirus exposure and HLA in healthy donors. 60 Vbeta and 13 Jbeta primers were used in PCR. Clones were read by immunoSEQ multiplex PCR, and TCRdb kept only the in-frame ones, dropping some. The profile covers approximately 140,000 clones, with around 65% appearing a single time and approximately 1.8% taken by the ten largest. Sequenced: PBMCs. The receptor source for this set is a male donor in good health and CMV-seronegative.

The chain is built from TRBV2 and TRBJ1-4, with 8 bases lining up with TRBD1. From germline, CDR1 is SNHLY and CDR2 FYNNEI. Losses at the gene ends were 5 bases for V and 8 bases for J; bases not matched to a gene: 25. CDR3 length equals 20 residues. CDR3 nucleotides: TGTGCCAGCAGTCGCCCATCCTTAGACAGGGGAAGGTCAAGTCGGGAAAAACTGTTTTTT. The encoded protein is CASSRPSLDRGRSSREKLFF.

The chain uses TRBV6-5 and TRBJ2-2; TRBD1 agrees at 7 bases. V was clipped by 5 bases and J by 6 bases; unmatched bases: 3. The CDR3 contains 13 residues. The germline gives CDR1 MNHEY, CDR2 SVGAGI. The CDR3 region has the DNA TGTGCCAGCAGTCCCACAGGGGCCGGGGAGCTGTTTTTT. Translating it yields CASSPTGAGELFF.

A word on this clone: The germline gene is not matched at one end of the junction; a read error may be the cause. This chain joins TRBV6-5 and TRBJ2-7; TRBD2 matches 11 bases. Germline CDR1 reads MNHEY; CDR2 reads SVGAGI. The CDR3 runs to 15 residues. The CDR3 loop reads CGSSYSGTSGDEQYF. CDR3 bases: TGTGGCAGCAGTTACTCCGGGACTAGCGGAGACGAGCAGTACTTC.

The chain links TRBV7-2 to TRBJ1-2; TRBD1 agrees at 10 bases. Germline CDR1 reads SGHTA; CDR2 reads FQGNSA. The CDR3 length is 15 residues. The junction had 6 bases not matched to a gene; V was cut back by 5 bases and J by 3 bases. CDR3 protein: CASSPGTGVDYGYTF. In DNA form, the CDR3 reads TGTGCCAGCAGCCCCGGGACAGGGGTAGACTATGGCTACACCTTC.

This sequence joins TRBV7-2 and TRBJ2-7; 9 bases are a match to TRBD1. CDR3 length: 13 amino acids. V lost 5 bases and J lost 3; bases outside the gene matches: 2. CDR1 is SGHTA, CDR2 FQGNSA, per germline. CDR3 sequence reads: CASSRDRDYEQYF. As DNA, the CDR3 is TGTGCCAGCAGCCGGGACAGGGACTACGAGCAGTACTTC.

This clone was seen more than once but under ten times. CDR3 coding DNA: TGTGCCAGCAGCCCCGGACTAGCGGGGGGCCGGAGGGAGCAGTACTTC. This encodes CASSPGLAGGRREQYF. The chain is built from TRBV4-2 and TRBJ2-7, with TRBD2 matching 14 bases. CDR1 LGHNA and CDR2 YNFKEQ come from the germline V gene. With V trimmed by 4 bases and J by 7 bases, 9 bases remained unmatched. The CDR3 runs 16 residues.

The chain recombines TRBV4-1 with TRBJ2-7; D is perhaps TRBD2 (6 bases). The CDR3 is 17 amino acids. Per the germline V gene, CDR1 is MGHRA and CDR2 is YSYEKL. Deletions cut 1 base from V and 0 bases from J, with 16 bases between. In DNA, the CDR3 is TGCGCCAGCAGCCAAGTACCCTACGGGGGAAACTCCTACGAGCAGTACTTC. It is translated as CASSQVPYGGNSYEQYF.

The V and J genes are TRBV28 and TRBJ2-5, with D maybe TRBD1 (6 bases). TRBJ2-7 explains the end of the DNA better; the J call may be wrong. The CDR3 loop spans 13 amino acids. In germline, CDR1 is MDHEN, CDR2 SYDVKM. The CDR3 DNA reads as TGTGCCAGCAGTTGGACAGTCTCCTACGAGCAGTACTTC. Translating it yields CASSWTVSYEQYF.

This chain uses TRBV9 with TRBJ1-6; D unresolved. CDR1 and CDR2 (germline): SGDLS, YYNGEE. The CDR3 sequence is 17 residues long. Between the trimmed V and J ends, which lost 3 bases and 5 bases, there was a span of 18 bases. The CDR3, as DNA: TGTGCCAGCAGCGCCACCCCGGACGGAGGAAATAATTCACCCCTCCACTTT. Translating it yields CASSATPDGGNNSPLHF.

This clone was found a few times. The rearrangement uses TRBV28 and TRBJ1-1; D might be TRBD1 (5 bases). CDR1 and CDR2 (germline): MDHEN, SYDVKM. Deletions cut 3 bases from V and 0 bases from J, with 14 bases between. The CDR3 extends over 16 amino acids. The CDR3 DNA sequence: TGTGCCAGCAGTTTTCAGGGCATGAGCATGAACACTGAAGCTTTCTTT. It encodes CASSFQGMSMNTEAFF.

The rearrangement links TRBV29-1 to TRBJ1-2; perhaps TRBD1 as D (6 bases). The germline gives CDR1 SQVTM, CDR2 ANQGSEA. CDR3 length: 14 residues. The germline V and J ends were trimmed by 4 bases and 3 bases, with 15 bases remaining between them. The CDR3 protein is CSVVEFRQDYGYTF. CDR3 nucleotides: TGCAGCGTTGTGGAGTTTCGACAGGACTATGGCTACACCTTC. Together with reference TRBV29-1 and TRBJ1-2, the CDR3 gives the full variable domain: SAVISQKPSRDICQRGTSLTIQCQVDSQVTMMFWYRQQPGQSLTLIATANQGSEATYESGFVIDKFPISRPNLTFSTLTVSNMSPEDSSIYLCSVVEFRQDYGYTFGSGTRLTVV.

The chain combines TRBV5-1 with TRBJ1-2, with 7 positions matching TRBD1. The CDR3 has 15 residues. Germline CDR1 and CDR2: SGHRS and YFSETQ. With V trimmed by 0 bases and J by 4 bases, 6 bases remained unmatched. CDR3 in amino acids: CASSLDLQGPYGYTF. In DNA form, the CDR3 reads TGCGCCAGCAGCTTGGACTTACAGGGGCCCTATGGCTACACCTTC.

V usage is TRBV7-2 and J usage is TRBJ2-1; 9 nucleotides line up with TRBD1. V gave up 2 bases and J gave up 4 bases; unmatched junction bases: 6. The CDR3 sequence is 16 residues long. Germline CDR1 reads SGHTA; CDR2 reads FQGNSA. The CDR3 protein is CASSLTTGGPYNEQFF. The CDR3 DNA reads TGTGCCAGCAGCTTAACAACAGGGGGCCCTTACAATGAGCAGTTCTTC.

The rearrangement uses TRBV7-9 and TRBJ1-5; D not certain. Trimming pared 2 bases from V and 3 bases from J, leaving 14 bases between. CDR3 size: 16 residues. Per germline, CDR1 SEHNR and CDR2 FQNEAQ (reference sequence). The CDR3 loop reads CASSLMSGENNQPQHF. CDR3 DNA: TGTGCCAGCAGCTTAATGTCCGGGGAGAACAATCAGCCCCAGCATTTT.

This clone appeared a few times. This chain links TRBV7-6 with TRBJ2-1; tentatively, D is TRBD2 (5 bases). V dropped 5 bases and J dropped 3 bases, with 11 bases sitting between them. The CDR3 extends over 14 amino acids. CDR1 is SGHVS, CDR2 FNYEAQ, per germline. CDR3 nucleotide sequence: TGTGCCAGCAGCACCACCGGGGTCTACAATGAGCAGTTCTTC. Its translation: CASSTTGVYNEQFF.

This clone was observed many times. The V and J genes are TRBV29-1 and TRBJ2-7; 7 nucleotides align to TRBD1. Germline CDR1 and CDR2: SQVTM and ANQGSEA. Losses at the gene ends were 5 bases for V and 2 bases for J; bases not matched to a gene: 6. The CDR3 sequence is 13 residues long. This chain's CDR3 is CSVLRDSTYEQYF. The CDR3 bases are TGCAGCGTTCTAAGGGACAGCACCTACGAGCAGTACTTC.

The V call is TRBV27, the J call TRBJ1-2; 7 bases line up with TRBD1. The CDR3 runs to 13 residues. Germline V CDR1 and CDR2: MNHEY, SMNVEV (reference sequence). Trimming took 5 bases from V and 4 from J; bases not matched to a gene: 4. The CDR3 region has the DNA TGTGCCAGCAGTGTGACAGGGATCTATGGCTACACCTTC. This encodes CASSVTGIYGYTF.

This chain uses TRBV19 with TRBJ1-1; 10 nucleotides agree with TRBD1. The CDR3 consists of 16 residues. Germline assignment: CDR1 LNHDA and CDR2 SQIVND (reference sequence). After removal of 4 bases from V and 6 bases from J, the junction contained 11 bases not matched to a gene. CDR3 protein: CASSRGQGLRSSEAFF. The CDR3 DNA is TGTGCCAGTAGTAGGGGACAGGGGCTAAGGTCATCTGAAGCTTTCTTT.

The table lists this clone with a few counts. The chain links TRBV7-9 to TRBJ1-5; TRBD1 is a possible D gene (5 bases). Deletions cut 1 base from V and 1 base from J, with 14 bases between. Germline lookup yields CDR1 SEHNR and CDR2 FQNEAQ (reference sequence). The CDR3 has 17 residues. This CDR3 reads CASSLEPWGGSNQPQHF. The CDR3 DNA reads TGTGCCAGCAGCTTAGAGCCCTGGGGGGGGAGCAATCAGCCCCAGCATTTT.

The chain is built from TRBV6-5 and TRBJ2-7; TRBD1 agrees at 7 bases. The germline V gene has CDR1 MNHEY and CDR2 SVGAGI. Trimming cost V 0 bases and J 4 bases; bases outside gene matches: 3. The CDR3 has 14 amino acids. The chain's CDR3 is CASSYSRQGYEQYF. The CDR3 DNA follows: TGTGCCAGCAGTTACTCGAGACAGGGTTACGAGCAGTACTTC.

The rearrangement uses TRBV7-9 and TRBJ2-1; no definite D call. Germline V gene lookup returns CDR1 SEHNR and CDR2 FQNEAQ (reference sequence). The V end was cut by 1 base, the J end by 0 bases, with 7 bases between. This CDR3 has 15 amino acids. Here the CDR3 DNA reads TGTGCCAGCAGCTTAGGATACAGCTCCTACAATGAGCAGTTCTTC. Protein product: CASSLGYSSYNEQFF.

The rearrangement uses TRBV2 and TRBJ2-1; 11 bases map to TRBD2. Per germline, CDR1 SNHLY and CDR2 FYNNEI. The CDR3 is 18 residues long. Trimming removed 1 base from V and 6 bases from J; junction bases left unmatched: 11. Here the CDR3 DNA reads TGTGCCAGCAGTGAAGTTGGAAATAGCGGGGGGGCTGGCAATGAGCAGTTCTTC. Translated: CASSEVGNSGGAGNEQFF.